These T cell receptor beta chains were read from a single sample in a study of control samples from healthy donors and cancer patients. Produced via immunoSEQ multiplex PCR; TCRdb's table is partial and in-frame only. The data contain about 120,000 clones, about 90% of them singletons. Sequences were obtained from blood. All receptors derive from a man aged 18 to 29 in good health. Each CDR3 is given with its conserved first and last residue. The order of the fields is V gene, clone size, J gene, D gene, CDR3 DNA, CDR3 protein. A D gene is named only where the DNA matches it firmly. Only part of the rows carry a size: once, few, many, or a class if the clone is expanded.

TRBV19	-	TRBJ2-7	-	TGTGCCGGTCCGGGACCGTATCCTTACGAGCAGTACTTC	CAGPGPYPYEQYF
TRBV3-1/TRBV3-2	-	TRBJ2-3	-	TGTGCCAGCAGCCAAGATACAGCTACAGATACGCAGTATTTT	CASSQDTATDTQYF
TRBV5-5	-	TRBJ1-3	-	TGTGCCAGCAGCTTGACAACAGGCGGAAACACCATATATTTT	CASSLTTGGNTIYF
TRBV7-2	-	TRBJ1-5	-	TGTGCCAGCAGCCCCGCGAGTGGCGACTCCAATCAGCCCCAGCATTTT	CASSPASGDSNQPQHF
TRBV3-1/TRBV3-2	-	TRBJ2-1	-	TGTGCCAGCAGCAGCCTCCTAGGTACTCAAGGGCGGTTCTTC	CASSSLLGTQGRFF
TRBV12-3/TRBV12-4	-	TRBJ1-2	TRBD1	TGTGCCAGCAGTTTCGGACAGGGGGGTGGCTACACCTTC	CASSFGQGGGYTF
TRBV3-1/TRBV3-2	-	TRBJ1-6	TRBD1	TGTGCCAGCAGCCCTCCTCGGGACAGAAGCAATTCACCCCTCCACTTT	CASSPPRDRSNSPLHF
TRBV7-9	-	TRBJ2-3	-	TGTGCCAGCAGCACTCGACTAGCAGATACGCAGTATTTT	CASSTRLADTQYF
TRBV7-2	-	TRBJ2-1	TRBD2	TGTGCCAGCAGTAGACGAGCGGGAGGATCCTACAATGAGCAGTTCTTC	CASSRRAGGSYNEQFF
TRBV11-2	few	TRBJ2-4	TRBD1	TGTGCCAGCAGCTTTCGGACAGGGACTGACATTCAGTACTTC	CASSFRTGTDIQYF
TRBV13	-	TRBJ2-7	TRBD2	TGTGCCAGCAGCTTCCAAACTAGCGGGAGTTCATACGAGCAGTACTTC	CASSFQTSGSSYEQYF
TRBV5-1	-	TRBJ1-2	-	TGCGCCAGCAGCTTGGGGGGCGTAGGGACGGATGGCTACACCTTC	CASSLGGVGTDGYTF
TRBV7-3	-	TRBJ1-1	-	TGTGCCAGCAGCTTAATGGGCTCACTGAACACTGAAGCTTTCTTT	CASSLMGSLNTEAFF
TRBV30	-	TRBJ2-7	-	TGTGCCTGGAGTAGAGGGAGCTCCTACGAGCAGTACTTC	CAWSRGSSYEQYF